Described below is a single T cell receptor (beta chain) sequence and its context. What it binds is unknown. These data belong to a study of T cell repertoires in cytomegalovirus infection. Whole-study results and caveats: HLA-C-restricted CMV-specific TCR beta clonotypes prevailed in the ex vivo response.

A single record per CDR3 protein comes from TCRdb applying MiXCR to the reads. The data contain approximately 500,000 distinct CDR3 sequences, about 30% of them seen just once; the ten biggest clones take up under 15%. This CDR3 is built from 15 residues. From germline, CDR1 is MNHEY and CDR2 SVGEGT. Trimming took off 0 bases at V and 3 bases at J, with 11 bases between the two ends. This chain joins TRBV6-2 or TRBV6-3 and TRBJ2-5, with no clear D. Sequencing was carried out using PBMCs. This TCR was sampled from a human donor in good health (CMV status not recorded). Some clones in this sample may be carry-over from other donors' samples. CDR3 in DNA: TGTGCCAGCAGTTACTCGAGTCTAGTCGAAGAGACCCAGTACTTC. Encoded protein: CASSYSSLVEETQYF.